The 23 T cell receptor beta chains given below trace back to one sample, sequenced in a study of blood T cells in healthy people across ages. With a J-beta primer mix and a sample-barcoded 5' primer, a second PCR ran 7 to 11 cycles. TCRdb recomputed calls from the 5' RACE reads with MiXCR, one row per CDR3 protein. The table lists 700,000 or so distinct CDR3 sequences, approximately 21% of them singletons. The specimen was blood. The receptors here all came from a man between 70 and 80 years old in good health.

The chain links TRBV14 to TRBJ2-3; 7 bases agree with TRBD1. Looked up from germline, CDR1 is SGHDN and CDR2 is FVKESK. The CDR3 covers 15 residues. Trimming removed 1 base from V and 7 bases from J; junction bases left unmatched: 8. The CDR3: CASSQVSLGGYTQYF. CDR3 sequence (DNA): TGTGCCAGCAGCCAAGTGTCATTAGGGGGCTATACGCAGTATTTT.

The chain links TRBV20-1 to TRBJ2-5, with D possibly being TRBD1 (6 bases). There are 15 residues in the CDR3. The germline V and J ends were trimmed by 4 bases and 4 bases, with 19 bases remaining between them. Germline values: CDR1 DFQATT, CDR2 SNEGSKA (reference sequence). CDR3 region: CSAIQGGLLSETQYF. DNA of the CDR3: TGCAGTGCTATTCAAGGGGGTCTCCTTTCAGAGACCCAGTACTTC.

This clonotype has just a few counts. The V call is TRBV5-1, the J call TRBJ1-1, with a tentative D call TRBD1 (6 bases). This CDR3 region has 14 residues. Looked up from germline, CDR1 is SGHRS and CDR2 is YFSETQ. V dropped 4 bases and J dropped 6 bases, with 16 bases sitting between them. The CDR3 sequence is CASSRWGPDAEAFF. The CDR3 DNA reads as TGCGCCAGCAGCCGGTGGGGGCCTGACGCTGAAGCTTTCTTT.

The rearrangement uses TRBV5-1 and TRBJ1-1; TRBD1 aligns across 7 bases. Unmatched junction bases numbered 3, after V lost 4 bases and J lost 0 bases. The germline gives CDR1 SGHRS, CDR2 YFSETQ. This CDR3 has 14 residues. In nucleotides, the CDR3 is TGCGCCAGCAGCGGAGGACAGGTGAACACTGAAGCTTTCTTT. This codes for CASSGGQVNTEAFF.

This clonotype was seen a handful of times. This chain connects TRBV5-6 to TRBJ1-2, with a possible D match to TRBD1 (5 bases). Per the germline V gene, CDR1 is SGHDT and CDR2 is YYEEEE. Trimming cost V 4 bases and J 4 bases, with 14 bases left between them. The CDR3 has 14 residues. The CDR3 is CASSNGGGFYGYTF. CDR3 in DNA: TGTGCCAGCAGCAATGGGGGGGGATTCTATGGCTACACCTTC.

This clonotype has a handful of counts. The chain couples TRBV18 to TRBJ1-2; a weak D match, TRBD1 (6 bases). This CDR3 comprises 15 residues. V shed 5 bases and J shed 4 bases, with 17 bases lying between them. CDR1 is KGHSH and CDR2 is LQKENI in the germline V gene. CDR3 residues: CASSARTEWFYGYTF. The CDR3 DNA is TGTGCCAGCTCAGCGAGGACAGAATGGTTCTATGGCTACACCTTC.

This clonotype showed up just a few times. The chain combines TRBV3-1 with TRBJ2-5; 7 bases map to TRBD2. The CDR3 runs 14 residues. J was trimmed by 2 bases and V by 1 base; bases with no gene match: 1. Germline V lookup: CDR1 LGHDT, CDR2 YNNKEL (reference sequence). Here the CDR3 DNA reads TGTGCCAGCAGCCAAGCAGCGGGACAAGAGACCCAGTACTTC. The encoded protein is CASSQAAGQETQYF.

The CDR3 spells CASSRDSNGDEKLFF. The CDR3 DNA reads as TGTGCCAGCAGCCGGGACTCAAACGGGGATGAAAAACTGTTTTTT. V gene TRBV7-2 combines with J gene TRBJ1-4, with D maybe TRBD1 (5 bases). This CDR3 contains 15 residues. V shed 5 bases and J shed 6 bases, with 16 bases lying between them. In germline, CDR1 is SGHTA, CDR2 FQGNSA.

This clonotype was counted ten times or more. This sequence joins TRBV7-3 and TRBJ2-1; TRBD2 agrees at 9 bases. Germline V lookup: CDR1 SGHTA, CDR2 FQGTGA. The length of the CDR3 is 17 residues. The junction had 12 bases not matched to a gene; V was cut back by 0 bases and J by 9 bases. CDR3 sequence reads: CASSLTPASGMTGEQFF. The CDR3 DNA is TGTGCCAGCAGCTTAACGCCGGCTAGCGGGATGACCGGTGAGCAGTTCTTC.

The chain links TRBV5-1 to TRBJ1-4; D unclear. Trimming removed 0 bases from V and 6 bases from J, with 15 bases in between. Germline V gene sequence: CDR1 SGHRS, CDR2 YFSETQ. The CDR3 covers 16 residues. The DNA for the CDR3 is TGCGCCAGCAGCTTGGCCGGAGACGGGTTACATGAAAAACTGTTTTTT. This translates into CASSLAGDGLHEKLFF.

The chain combines TRBV5-1 with TRBJ1-1; 9 bases are a match to TRBD1. The CDR3 loop spans 17 amino acids. Trimming at V came to 4 bases and at J to 3 bases, leaving 13 bases not matched to a gene. The germline CDR1 and CDR2 sequences are SGHRS and YFSETQ. The CDR3 region is CASSRPQQGARDTEAFF. For the CDR3, the DNA is TGCGCCAGCAGCCGACCTCAACAGGGGGCGCGGGACACTGAAGCTTTCTTT.

The chain links TRBV9 to TRBJ2-4, with TRBD2 matching 14 bases. CDR3 length equals 18 residues. V was clipped by 2 bases and J by 9 bases; unmatched bases: 13. Germline CDR1 reads SGDLS; CDR2 reads YYNGEE. CDR3 DNA: TGTGCCAGCAGCGTCGGGACTAGCGGGAGAGACTCCCAGGGCATTCAGTACTTC. Translation gives CASSVGTSGRDSQGIQYF.

This clonotype has just a few counts. The chain uses TRBV5-1 and TRBJ2-3; maybe TRBD2 (5 bases). Per the germline V gene, CDR1 is SGHRS and CDR2 is YFSETQ. The V gene lost 0 bases and the J gene lost 6 bases, with 17 bases spanning the gap. CDR3 size: 16 residues. CDR3 loop: CASSLEFTAPGDTQYF. The CDR3 bases are TGCGCCAGCAGCTTGGAATTTACGGCTCCGGGGGATACGCAGTATTTT. The full variable domain, rest sourced from reference TRBV5-1 and TRBJ2-3, is KAGVTQTPRYLIKTRGQQVTLSCSPISGHRSVSWYQQTPGQGLQFLFEYFSETQRNKGNFPGRFSGRQFSNSRSEMNVSTLELGDSALYLCASSLEFTAPGDTQYFGPGTRLTVL.

This clonotype appeared a few times. The chain uses TRBV7-2 and TRBJ1-4, with D unresolved. Germline V CDR1 and CDR2: SGHTA, FQGNSA. Trimming removed 4 bases from V and 0 bases from J, with 9 bases in between. The CDR3 spans 15 residues. CDR3 sequence (DNA): TGTGCCAGCAGCTCTCTCCACGCAACTAATGAAAAACTGTTTTTT. This gives the protein CASSSLHATNEKLFF. The whole variable domain, remainder taken from reference TRBV7-2 and TRBJ1-4, is GAGVSQSPSNKVTEKGKDVELRCDPISGHTALYWYRQSLGQGLEFLIYFQGNSAPDKSGLPSDRFSAERTGGSVSTLTIQRTQQEDSAVYLCASSSLHATNEKLFFGSGTQLSVL.

This clonotype was counted a few times. V usage is TRBV6-2 or TRBV6-3 and J usage is TRBJ1-2; D is uncertain. V was clipped by 10 bases and J by 3 bases, with 6 bases between them. This CDR3 is built from 10 residues. The V gene's germline CDR1 is MNHEY and CDR2 SVGEGT. The CDR3 region is CATSYYGYTF. The DNA of the CDR3 is TGTGCCACCTCGTACTATGGCTACACCTTC.

The chain uses TRBV12-3 or TRBV12-4 and TRBJ1-5, with D possibly TRBD1 on 5 matching bases. The length of the CDR3 is 13 residues. Trimming shortened V by 3 bases and J by 7 bases, and 10 bases separated the two germline ends. CDR3 sequence: CASSFGGVQPQHF. DNA of the CDR3: TGTGCCAGCAGTTTTGGAGGGGTCCAGCCCCAGCATTTT.

The rearrangement links TRBV28 to TRBJ2-3; the D call may be TRBD1 or TRBD2 (6 bases each). V shed 3 bases and J shed 3 bases, with 19 bases lying between them. Germline V gene sequence: CDR1 MDHEN, CDR2 SYDVKM. This CDR3 has 17 amino acids. The CDR3 sequence is CASSFWGVGGRTDTQYF. CDR3 nucleotide sequence: TGTGCCAGCAGTTTCTGGGGTGTTGGGGGGCGAACAGATACGCAGTATTTT.

The rearrangement joins TRBV6-1 to TRBJ1-1, with 7 bases that match TRBD1. The junction had 1 base not matched to a gene; V was cut back by 2 bases and J by 1 base. There are 14 residues in the CDR3. CDR1 MNHNS and CDR2 SASEGT come from the germline V gene. CDR3 loop: CASSERTGNTEAFF. The DNA for the CDR3 is TGTGCCAGCAGTGAAAGGACAGGGAACACTGAAGCTTTCTTT.

This clonotype was counted a few times. This chain links TRBV28 with TRBJ2-5, with 9 bases that match TRBD2. The J call could be wrong; TRBJ2-1 is a better fit for the DNA end. The CDR3 is 17 amino acids. Germline assignment: CDR1 MDHEN and CDR2 SYDVKM. CDR3 residues: CASSFGCSGGTWDEQFF. The DNA for the CDR3 is TGTGCCAGCAGTTTTGGGTGTAGCGGGGGTACTTGGGATGAGCAGTTCTTC.

CDR3 loop: CASSTVRGGNEQFF. CDR3 bases: TGTGCCAGCAGCACCGTTCGTGGAGGTAATGAGCAGTTCTTC. V is TRBV7-2 and J is TRBJ2-1; the D gene is possibly TRBD2 (5 bases). This CDR3 is built from 14 residues. Germline assignment: CDR1 SGHTA and CDR2 FQGNSA. V was shortened by 5 bases and J by 7 bases, with 15 bases between the two germline ends.

This CDR3 reads CASRTTADNSPLHF. The CDR3 DNA follows: TGTGCCAGCAGAACAACAGCGGATAATTCACCCCTCCACTTT. The chain links TRBV12-3 or TRBV12-4 to TRBJ1-6; no definite D call. The length of the CDR3 is 14 residues. Trimming shortened V by 6 bases and J by 5 bases, and 11 bases separated the two germline ends.

V is TRBV5-1 and J is TRBJ2-7; 7 nucleotides align to TRBD2. J lost 3 bases, V lost 5 bases, and 2 bases had no gene match. The CDR3 is 12 residues long. Germline lookup yields CDR1 SGHRS and CDR2 YFSETQ. Here the CDR3 reads CASRREDYEQYF. The CDR3 DNA reads TGCGCCAGCAGACGGGAGGACTACGAGCAGTACTTC.

This clonotype was counted a few times. The rearrangement links TRBV7-9 to TRBJ1-5; no firm D call. The CDR3 is 13 amino acids. V was cut by 5 bases and J by 7 bases, with 12 bases left in between. Germline V gene lookup returns CDR1 SEHNR and CDR2 FQNEAQ (reference sequence). The CDR3 nucleotides are TGTGCCAGCAGCCCGGGAAATTGGCAGCCCCAGCATTTT. This translates into CASSPGNWQPQHF.